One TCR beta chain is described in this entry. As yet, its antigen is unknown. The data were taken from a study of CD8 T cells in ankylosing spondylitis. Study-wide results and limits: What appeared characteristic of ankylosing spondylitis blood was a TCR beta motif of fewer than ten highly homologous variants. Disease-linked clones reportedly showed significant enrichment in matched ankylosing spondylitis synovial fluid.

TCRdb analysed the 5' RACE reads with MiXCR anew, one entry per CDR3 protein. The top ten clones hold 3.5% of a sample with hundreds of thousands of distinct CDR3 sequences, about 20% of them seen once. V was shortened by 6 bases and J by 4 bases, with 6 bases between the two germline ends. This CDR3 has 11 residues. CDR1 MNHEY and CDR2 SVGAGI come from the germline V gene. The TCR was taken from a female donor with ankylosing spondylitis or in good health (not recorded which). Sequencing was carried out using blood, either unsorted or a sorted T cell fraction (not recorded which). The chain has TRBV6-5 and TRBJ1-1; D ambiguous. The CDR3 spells CASSRSTEAFF. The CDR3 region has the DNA TGTGCCAGCAGCCGAAGCACTGAAGCTTTCTTT.